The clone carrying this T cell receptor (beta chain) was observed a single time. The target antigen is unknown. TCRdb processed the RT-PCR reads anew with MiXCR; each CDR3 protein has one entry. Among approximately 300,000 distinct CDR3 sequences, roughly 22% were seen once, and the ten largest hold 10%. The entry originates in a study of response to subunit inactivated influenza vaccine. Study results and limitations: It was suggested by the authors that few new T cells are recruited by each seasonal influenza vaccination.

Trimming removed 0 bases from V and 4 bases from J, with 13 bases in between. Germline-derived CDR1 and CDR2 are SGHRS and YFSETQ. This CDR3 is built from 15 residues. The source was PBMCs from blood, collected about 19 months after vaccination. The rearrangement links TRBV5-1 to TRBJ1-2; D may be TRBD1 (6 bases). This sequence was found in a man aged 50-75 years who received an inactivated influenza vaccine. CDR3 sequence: CASSLVRGAGYGYTF. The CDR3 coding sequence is TGCGCCAGCAGCTTGGTCAGGGGCGCGGGCTATGGCTACACCTTC.